This TCR beta chain was captured in a study of a mutant IDH1 vaccine in newly diagnosed glioma. In the case of this clone: As yet, its antigen is unknown.

Generated by immunoSEQ multiplex PCR, the TCRdb table keeps only in-frame clones and is missing some. The table shows approximately 31,000 clones, with roughly 80% occurring only once. Described time point: week 35, safety follow-up. Doses comprised 300 ug of mutant IDH1 20-mer peptide each, plus topical imiquimod. V lost 3 bases to trimming and J lost 1 base; unmatched junction nucleotides: 7. The CDR3 loop spans 17 amino acids. Germline CDR1 MGHRA, CDR2 YSYEKL. The sample in question was PBMCs, obtained from a glioma patient whose treatment included an IDH1 peptide vaccine. The V and J genes are TRBV4-1 and TRBJ2-5; TRBD1 aligns across 11 bases. This sequence was found in a woman under 30 with glioma. The CDR3 DNA reads as TGCGCCAGCAGCCATTACGGACAGGGGGCATTCCAAGAGACCCAGTACTTC. Its translation is CASSHYGQGAFQETQYF.